This TCR beta chain appears in the sequencing data of a study of blood T cells in healthy people across ages. Findings and caveats of the study: Naive and antigen-experienced cells could not be conclusively compared, given unsorted PBMCs. Naive CD4+ cells and diversity were both higher in long-lived donors than in aged donors. Nothing was known about donor CMV status, and this possibly confounded expanded clonotype changes.

A sample-barcoded 5' primer and a J-beta primer mix were used in a second PCR of about 7 to 12 cycles. TCRdb re-called the 5' RACE reads with MiXCR, one entry per CDR3 protein. Among roughly 2 million distinct CDR3 sequences listed, around 50% were seen once. On this clonotype itself: Its antigen is as yet unknown.

The amount of total RNA extracted per sample was at least 5 micrograms. Per the germline V gene, CDR1 is SGHAT and CDR2 is FQNNGV. This CDR3 is 15 amino acids long. V was cut by 4 bases and J by 4 bases, with 16 bases left in between. The clonotype comes from a middle-aged woman in good health. The gene calls are TRBV11-2 and TRBJ1-2, with a weak D call TRBD1 (6 bases). Sequencing input: blood. The CDR3 bases are TGTGCCAGCAGCTCCCGACAGGACCCCTTCTATGGCTACACCTTC. Translation gives CASSSRQDPFYGYTF.